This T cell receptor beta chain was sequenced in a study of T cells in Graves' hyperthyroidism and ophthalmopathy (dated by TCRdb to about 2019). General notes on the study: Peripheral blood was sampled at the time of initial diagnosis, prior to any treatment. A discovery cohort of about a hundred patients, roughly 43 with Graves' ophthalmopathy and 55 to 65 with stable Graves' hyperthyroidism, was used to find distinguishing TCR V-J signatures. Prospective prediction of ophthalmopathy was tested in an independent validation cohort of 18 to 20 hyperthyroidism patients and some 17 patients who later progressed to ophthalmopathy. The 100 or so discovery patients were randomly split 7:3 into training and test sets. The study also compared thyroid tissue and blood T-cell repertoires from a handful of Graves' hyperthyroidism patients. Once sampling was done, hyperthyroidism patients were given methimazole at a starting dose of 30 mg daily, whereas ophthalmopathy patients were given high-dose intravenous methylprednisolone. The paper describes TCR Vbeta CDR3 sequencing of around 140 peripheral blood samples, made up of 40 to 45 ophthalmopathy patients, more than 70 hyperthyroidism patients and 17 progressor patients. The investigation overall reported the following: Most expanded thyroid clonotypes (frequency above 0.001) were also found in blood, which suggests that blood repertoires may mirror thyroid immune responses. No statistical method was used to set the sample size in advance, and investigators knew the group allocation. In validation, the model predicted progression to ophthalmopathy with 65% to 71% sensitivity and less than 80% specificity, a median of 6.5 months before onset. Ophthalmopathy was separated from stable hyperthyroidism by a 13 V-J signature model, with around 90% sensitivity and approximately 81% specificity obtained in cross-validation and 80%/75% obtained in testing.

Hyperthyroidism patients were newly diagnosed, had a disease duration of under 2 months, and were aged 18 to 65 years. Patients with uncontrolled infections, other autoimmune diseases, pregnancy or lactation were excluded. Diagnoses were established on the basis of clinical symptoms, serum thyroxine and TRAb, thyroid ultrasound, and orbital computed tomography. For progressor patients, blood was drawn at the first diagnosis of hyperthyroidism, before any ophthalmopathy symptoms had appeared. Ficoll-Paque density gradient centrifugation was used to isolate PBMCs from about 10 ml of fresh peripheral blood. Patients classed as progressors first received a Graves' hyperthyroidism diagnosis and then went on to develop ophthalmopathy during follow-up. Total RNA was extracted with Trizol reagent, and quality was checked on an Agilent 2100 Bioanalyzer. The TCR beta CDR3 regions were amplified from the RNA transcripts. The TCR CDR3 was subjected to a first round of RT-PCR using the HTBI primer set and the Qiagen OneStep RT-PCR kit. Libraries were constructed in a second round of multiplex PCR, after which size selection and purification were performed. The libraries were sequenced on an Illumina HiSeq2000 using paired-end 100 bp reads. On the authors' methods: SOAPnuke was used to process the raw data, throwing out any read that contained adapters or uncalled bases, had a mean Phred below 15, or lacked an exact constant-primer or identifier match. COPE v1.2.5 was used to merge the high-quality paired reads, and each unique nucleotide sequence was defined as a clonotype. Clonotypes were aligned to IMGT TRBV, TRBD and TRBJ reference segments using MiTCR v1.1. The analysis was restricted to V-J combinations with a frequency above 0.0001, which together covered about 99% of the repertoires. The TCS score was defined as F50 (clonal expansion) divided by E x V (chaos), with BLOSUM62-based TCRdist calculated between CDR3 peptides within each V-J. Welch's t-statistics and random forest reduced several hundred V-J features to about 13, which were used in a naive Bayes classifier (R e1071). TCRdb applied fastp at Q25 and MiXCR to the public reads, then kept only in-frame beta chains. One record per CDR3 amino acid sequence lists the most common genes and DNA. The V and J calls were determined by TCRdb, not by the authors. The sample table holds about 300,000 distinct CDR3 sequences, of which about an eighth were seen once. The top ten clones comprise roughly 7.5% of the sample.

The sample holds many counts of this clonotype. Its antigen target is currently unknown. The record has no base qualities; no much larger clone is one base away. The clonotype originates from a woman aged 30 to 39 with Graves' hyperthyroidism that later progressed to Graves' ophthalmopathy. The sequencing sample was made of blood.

Here the CDR3 is given as CASSQERNSYEQYF. In nucleotide form, the sequence is TGCGCCAGCAGCCAAGAGCGTAACTCCTACGAGCAGTACTTC. Recombination joined TRBV4-1 with TRBJ2-7; no D gene can be assigned with confidence. Counted from cysteine to phenylalanine, this CDR3 has 14 amino acids. Only the CDR3 region is kept as DNA, spanning 42 bases read in frame from base 1. Trimming takes 0 bases from V and 0 bases from J, and the germline ends sit 6 bases apart. The CDR1 and CDR2 encoded by the germline V gene are MGHRA and YSYEKL.